This T cell receptor (beta chain) comes out of a study of blood T cells in healthy people across ages. Together with a sample-barcoded 5' primer, a J-beta primer mix was included in a second PCR lasting 7 to 11 cycles. Every cDNA was tagged by a template-switch adaptor with 12 random nucleotides. All samples yielded 3 million or more CDR3-containing paired-end reads. MiXCR was run by TCRdb on the 5' RACE reads, yielding one entry per CDR3 protein. In the table there are about 1.4 million distinct CDR3 sequences, approximately 63% of which are singletons. CDR1 and CDR2 from the germline V gene are LNHNV and YYDKDF (reference sequence). The V gene lost 3 bases and the J gene lost 0 bases, with 5 bases spanning the gap. CDR3 size: 13 residues. This clonotype was counted between two and nine times.

The gene calls are TRBV15 and TRBJ1-1; the D is unclear. Input material: blood. The TCR was taken from a man between 18 and 29 years old in good health. The CDR3 spells CATSRQMNTEAFF. Written as DNA, the CDR3 is TGTGCCACCAGCAGGCAGATGAACACTGAAGCTTTCTTT.